Each of the 30 T cell receptor beta chains below was sequenced from the same sample in a study of siplizumab effects on memory and regulatory T cells. Profiled with immunoSEQ multiplex PCR; TCRdb holds only in-frame clones, not every one. The sample consists of over 100,000 clones, 93% of them appearing once. Sequenced input: Tregs sorted from blood. Receptors originate from a human donor in good health.

The rearrangement uses TRBV19 and TRBJ1-4; 8 nucleotides line up with TRBD1. The CDR3 consists of 14 residues. Per the germline V gene, CDR1 is LNHDA and CDR2 is SQIVND (reference sequence). The V and J ends lost 3 bases and 14 bases, in that order; junction bases with no gene match: 11. The chain's CDR3 is CASSILSRGRALFF. Written as DNA, the CDR3 is TGTGCCAGTAGTATTCTTTCCAGGGGGCGAGCCCTGTTTTTT. The full variable domain, completed using reference TRBV19 and TRBJ1-4, is DGGITQSPKYLFRKEGQNVTLSCEQNLNHDAMYWYRQDPGQGLRLIYYSQIVNDFQKGDIAEGYSVSREKKESFPLTVTSAQKNPTAFYLCASSILSRGRALFFGSGTQLSVL.

This clone was seen just once. J is TRBJ1-6 and V is TRBV6-5, with unresolved D. The CDR3 spans 12 residues. The germline V gene has CDR1 MNHEY and CDR2 SVGAGI. The V and J ends lost 6 bases and 7 bases respectively, with 7 bases between them. CDR3 DNA sequence: TGTGCCAGCAGCCTCCGGAATTCACCCCTCCACTTT. It translates to CASSLRNSPLHF.

The chain is built from TRBV30 and TRBJ1-1, with D hard to call. V lost 8 bases and J lost 4, with 8 bases in between. Germline CDR1 and CDR2: GTSNPN and SVGIG (reference sequence). CDR3 length: 10 amino acids. The CDR3 here is CAARSTEAFF. The CDR3 DNA sequence: TGTGCCGCCAGGAGCACTGAAGCTTTCTTT.

The rearrangement joins TRBV2 to TRBJ2-3; the D gene is possibly TRBD2 (5 bases). Looked up from germline, CDR1 is SNHLY and CDR2 is FYNNEI. The CDR3 is 13 residues long. Trimming stripped 7 bases from V and 6 bases from J, with 14 bases between. CDR3 in DNA: TGTGCCAGCACCGTACTAGGCCCCGATACGCAGTATTTT. This encodes CASTVLGPDTQYF.

This rearrangement joins TRBV7-9 to TRBJ1-6; D possibly corresponds to TRBD1 (5 bases). The CDR3 has 15 residues. Deletions cut 5 bases from V and 0 bases from J, with 8 bases between. Germline loops: CDR1 SEHNR, CDR2 FQNEAQ (reference sequence). DNA of the CDR3: TGTGCCAGCAGCGGAGGGGCCTCCTATAATTCACCCCTCCACTTT. Amino acids: CASSGGASYNSPLHF. Using reference TRBV7-9 and TRBJ1-6 for the parts outside the CDR3, the full variable domain is DTGVSQNPRHKITKRGQNVTFRCDPISEHNRLYWYRQTLGQGPEFLTYFQNEAQLEKSRLLSDRFSAERPKGSFSTLEIQRTEQGDSAMYLCASSGGASYNSPLHFGNGTRLTVT.

This chain joins TRBV7-3 and TRBJ1-2; weak D call: TRBD1 (5 bases). Trimming took off 4 bases at V and 7 bases at J, with 22 bases between the two ends. Looked up from germline, CDR1 is SGHTA and CDR2 is FQGTGA. CDR3 length: 16 amino acids. The CDR3 spells CASSSPPGRVGFGYTF. The CDR3 DNA is TGTGCCAGCAGCTCTCCCCCGGGCAGGGTAGGGTTTGGCTACACCTTC.

The chain carries TRBV11-2 and TRBJ2-2; unclear D gene. From germline, CDR1 is SGHAT and CDR2 FQNNGV. The V gene lost 3 bases and the J gene lost 7 bases, with 12 bases spanning the gap. This CDR3 contains 14 residues. CDR3: CASSFNQRLGELFF. DNA of the CDR3: TGTGCCAGCAGCTTCAATCAGCGTCTCGGGGAGCTGTTTTTT.

This clone was counted a single time. The chain uses TRBV14 and TRBJ1-1; D ambiguous. CDR1 is SGHDN and CDR2 is FVKESK in the germline V gene. Trimming took 4 bases from V and 5 from J, leaving 23 bases between them. CDR3 length equals 17 residues. The CDR3, as DNA: TGTGCCAGCAGCCCGGATCCGGACGGAACCTGGAGTACTGAAGCTTTCTTT. It yields the protein CASSPDPDGTWSTEAFF. The entire variable domain, with the rest obtained from reference TRBV14 and TRBJ1-1, is as follows: EAGVTQFPSHSVIEKGQTVTLRCDPISGHDNLYWYRRVMGKEIKFLLHFVKESKQDESGMPNNRFLAERTGGTYSTLKVQPAELEDSGVYFCASSPDPDGTWSTEAFFGQGTRLTVV.

The V gene is TRBV15, the J gene TRBJ1-5; D unresolved. CDR3 size: 15 residues. Between the trimmed V and J ends, which lost 0 bases and 3 bases, there was a span of 9 bases. The germline V gene encodes CDR1 LNHNV and CDR2 YYDKDF (reference sequence). The CDR3 DNA is TGTGCCACCAGCAGAGAAGGAGGGCCCAATCAGCCCCAGCATTTT. Translated, it gives CATSREGGPNQPQHF. Together with reference TRBV15 and TRBJ1-5, the CDR3 gives the full variable domain: DAMVIQNPRYQVTQFGKPVTLSCSQTLNHNVMYWYQQKSSQAPKLLFHYYDKDFNNEADTPDNFQSRRPNTSFCFLDIRSPGLGDTAMYLCATSREGGPNQPQHFGDGTRLSIL.

J is TRBJ2-3 and V is TRBV30, with a tentative D call TRBD1 (5 bases). Germline CDR1 is GTSNPN and CDR2 is SVGIG (reference sequence). The CDR3 extends over 18 amino acids. Trimming removed 2 bases from V and 4 bases from J, with 25 bases in between. The CDR3 here is CAWSLLESGAHYPDTQYF. The CDR3 DNA follows: TGTGCCTGGAGTCTCTTAGAATCTGGGGCGCATTATCCAGATACGCAGTATTTT.

The chain couples TRBV6-5 to TRBJ1-6; a possible D gene is TRBD1 (5 bases). The CDR3 length is 13 residues. Germline CDR1 and CDR2: MNHEY and SVGAGI. The V and J ends lost 4 bases and 10 bases respectively, with 11 bases between them. CDR3 coding DNA: TGTGCCAGCAGTTTATTCCGGGACTCACCCCTCCACTTT. It translates to CASSLFRDSPLHF.

The chain couples TRBV13 to TRBJ2-3; D may be TRBD2 (6 bases). Trimming left V 2 bases short and J 0 bases short, with 9 bases between. Germline V gene data show CDR1 as PRHDT and CDR2 as FYEKMQ (reference sequence). CDR3 length: 15 residues. The CDR3 region is CASSLRGGSTDTQYF. Here the CDR3 DNA reads TGTGCCAGCAGCTTACGAGGAGGGAGCACAGATACGCAGTATTTT.

This chain uses TRBV7-2 with TRBJ1-5; a weak D match, TRBD1 (6 bases). CDR1 is SGHTA and CDR2 is FQGNSA in the germline V gene. V shed 4 bases and J shed 4 bases, with 11 bases lying between them. This CDR3 region has 14 residues. The CDR3 DNA is TGTGCCAGCAGCTCAATACAGGGAAATCAGCCCCAGCATTTT. The encoded protein is CASSSIQGNQPQHF.

This clone was detected only a few times. The chain employs TRBV11-2 and TRBJ1-2; TRBD1 aligns across 7 bases. The V segment lost 1 base and the J segment 4 bases; nucleotides outside the gene matches: 0. Germline V gene data show CDR1 as SGHAT and CDR2 as FQNNGV. The CDR3 consists of 13 residues. The CDR3 sequence is CASSLAGGYGYTF. The CDR3 DNA reads as TGTGCCAGCAGCTTAGCAGGGGGCTATGGCTACACCTTC.

The chain couples TRBV11-2 to TRBJ1-2, with TRBD1 identical over 10 bases. V shed 3 bases, J shed 4 bases, and the junction held 8 bases outside the gene matches. This CDR3 spans 16 amino acids. Germline V gene lookup returns CDR1 SGHAT and CDR2 FQNNGV. The CDR3 sequence: CASSLAQTGGFYGYTF. CDR3 in DNA: TGTGCCAGCAGCTTGGCCCAGACAGGGGGCTTCTATGGCTACACCTTC.

This chain joins TRBV28 and TRBJ1-2; possibly TRBD1 for D (5 bases). The CDR3 covers 14 residues. Germline-derived CDR1 and CDR2 are MDHEN and SYDVKM. V was cut by 5 bases and J by 3 bases, with 13 bases left in between. As DNA, the CDR3 is TGTGCCAGCAGTGCCTGGGACTGGGACTATGGCTACACCTTC. The encoded protein is CASSAWDWDYGYTF.

V usage is TRBV19 and J usage is TRBJ2-1; 12 bases fit TRBD2. The CDR3 consists of 17 residues. J was trimmed by 5 bases and V by 4 bases; bases with no gene match: 9. Per the germline V gene, CDR1 is LNHDA and CDR2 is SQIVND (reference sequence). The CDR3 sequence: CASSSLRLAGDHNEQFF. CDR3 bases: TGTGCCAGTAGTAGCCTACGACTAGCGGGGGACCACAATGAGCAGTTCTTC.

The chain is built from TRBV6-5 and TRBJ2-7; 10 bases fit TRBD1. V trimming: 4 bases; J trimming: 5 bases; junction bases outside the gene matches: 8. This CDR3 has 15 residues. Germline-derived CDR1 and CDR2 are MNHEY and SVGAGI. Here the CDR3 reads CASSFTRDRGNEQYF. The CDR3 DNA reads as TGTGCCAGCAGTTTCACGAGGGACAGGGGTAACGAGCAGTACTTC.

The rearrangement joins TRBV2 to TRBJ1-3, with D perhaps TRBD1 (5 bases). This CDR3 is built from 14 residues. Trimming took off 3 bases at V and 1 base at J, with 7 bases between the two ends. Germline V gene sequence: CDR1 SNHLY, CDR2 FYNNEI. The CDR3 DNA reads TGTGCCAGCAGTGAGACAGCGTCTGGAAACACCATATATTTT. It yields the protein CASSETASGNTIYF.

The rearrangement joins TRBV19 to TRBJ2-7; 10 positions agree with TRBD2. The CDR3 has 15 amino acids. Per germline, CDR1 LNHDA and CDR2 SQIVND (reference sequence). Trimming took 3 bases from V and 2 from J; bases not matched to a gene: 4. The CDR3 region is CASSISGRDPYEQYF. The CDR3 DNA reads as TGTGCCAGTAGTATCAGCGGGAGGGACCCCTACGAGCAGTACTTC.

The chain uses TRBV15 and TRBJ2-1; 10 bases match TRBD1. There are 17 residues in the CDR3. V lost 3 bases to trimming and J lost 7 bases; unmatched junction nucleotides: 12. Germline V CDR1 and CDR2: LNHNV, YYDKDF (reference sequence). CDR3 sequence (DNA): TGTGCCACCAGCAGGGCAAACCGGGACAGGGGTTTGAATGAGCAGTTCTTC. It codes for CATSRANRDRGLNEQFF.

This clone was observed a single time. The chain couples TRBV30 to TRBJ2-6; tentative D call: TRBD1 (6 bases). The CDR3 spans 18 residues. V lost 3 bases to trimming and J lost 4 bases, with 22 bases between them. Germline CDR1 reads GTSNPN; CDR2 reads SVGIG (reference sequence). CDR3 DNA: TGTGCCTGGAGGACCTTCAGGGGCCGGAAGACAGGGGCCAACGTCCTGACTTTC. Amino acid sequence: CAWRTFRGRKTGANVLTF.

V usage is TRBV20-1 and J usage is TRBJ2-5, with D unresolved. The germline CDR1 and CDR2 sequences are DFQATT and SNEGSKA (reference sequence). V lost 2 bases and J lost 2, with 3 bases in between. The CDR3 contains 11 residues. The chain's CDR3 is CSARKQETQYF. CDR3 nucleotide sequence: TGCAGTGCTAGAAAGCAAGAGACCCAGTACTTC.

The chain combines TRBV2 with TRBJ2-6; D ambiguous. Per the germline V gene, CDR1 is SNHLY and CDR2 is FYNNEI. Trimming stripped 6 bases from V and 9 bases from J, with 18 bases between. There are 15 residues in the CDR3. This CDR3 reads CASRKGRVDFNVLTF. CDR3 DNA sequence: TGTGCCAGCAGGAAAGGAAGAGTAGACTTCAACGTCCTGACTTTC.

V usage is TRBV4-3 and J usage is TRBJ2-6; the match to TRBD1 covers 8 bases. Unmatched junction bases numbered 13, after V lost 3 bases and J lost 0 bases. This CDR3 region has 20 residues. Germline-derived CDR1 and CDR2 are LGHNA and YSLEER. CDR3 coding DNA: TGCGCCAGCAGCCAGTTATGGAGAGGACAGGGCCTCTCTGGGGCCAACGTCCTGACTTTC. Its protein is CASSQLWRGQGLSGANVLTF.

The chain couples TRBV10-3 to TRBJ1-2; the D gene is possibly TRBD1 (6 bases). This CDR3 is built from 14 residues. The V end lost 0 bases, the J end lost 3 bases, and 8 bases lay between the germline ends. From germline, CDR1 is ENHRY and CDR2 SYGVKD. The DNA of the CDR3 is TGTGCCATCAGTGAGTCGTGGACAGACTATGGCTACACCTTC. It is translated as CAISESWTDYGYTF.

This chain uses TRBV9 with TRBJ2-5; D is uncertain. V shed 0 bases and J shed 2 bases, with 11 bases lying between them. The CDR3 contains 15 residues. Per the germline V gene, CDR1 is SGDLS and CDR2 is YYNGEE. The CDR3 DNA reads TGTGCCAGCAGCGTAGAGAGCCGGGCTCAAGAGACCCAGTACTTC. Its protein is CASSVESRAQETQYF.

CDR3 protein: CSVVGQGNTEAFF. As DNA, the CDR3 is TGCAGCGTCGTAGGACAGGGGAACACTGAAGCTTTCTTT. This rearrangement joins TRBV29-1 to TRBJ1-1, with TRBD1 matching 8 bases. V shed 6 bases and J 1 base; nucleotides not matched to a gene: 4. The germline V gene has CDR1 SQVTM and CDR2 ANQGSEA. CDR3 size: 13 residues.

The chain joins TRBV5-4 to TRBJ2-3, with a weak D call TRBD2 (6 bases). Per the germline V gene, CDR1 is SGHNT and CDR2 is YYREEE (reference sequence). This CDR3 spans 15 amino acids. V lost 1 base, J lost 1 base, and 10 bases lay in between. CDR3 nucleotide sequence: TGTGCCAGCAGCTTGCTGCCTAGCGGCACAGATACGCAGTATTTT. This translates into CASSLLPSGTDTQYF.

V gene TRBV7-9 combines with J gene TRBJ2-2, with TRBD2 as a possible D gene (7 bases). Germline V CDR1 and CDR2: SEHNR, FQNEAQ (reference sequence). This CDR3 contains 17 residues. The V gene lost 2 bases and the J gene lost 5 bases, with 18 bases spanning the gap. The CDR3 coding sequence is TGTGCCAGCAGCTTAAAGCCCCAGGGGAGGGATACCGGGGAGCTGTTTTTT. It yields the protein CASSLKPQGRDTGELFF.